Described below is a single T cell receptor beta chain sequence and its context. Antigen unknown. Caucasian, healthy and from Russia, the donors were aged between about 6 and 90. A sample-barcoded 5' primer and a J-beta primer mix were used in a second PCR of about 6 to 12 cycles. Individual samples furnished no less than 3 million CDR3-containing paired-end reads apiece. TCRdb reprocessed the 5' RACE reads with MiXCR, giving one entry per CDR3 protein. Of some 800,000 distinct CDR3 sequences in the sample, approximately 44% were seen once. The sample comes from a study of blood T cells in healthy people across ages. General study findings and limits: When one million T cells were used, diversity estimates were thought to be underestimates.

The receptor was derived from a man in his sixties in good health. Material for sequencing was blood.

The CDR3 sequence is CASSLGDGYNEKLFF. As DNA, the CDR3 is TGTGCCAGCAGCTTAGGTGACGGATATAATGAAAAACTGTTTTTT. The chain employs TRBV7-9 and TRBJ1-4; no reliable D call. Trimming took off 1 base at V and 4 bases at J, with 10 bases between the two ends. The germline CDR1 and CDR2 sequences are SEHNR and FQNEAQ (reference sequence). CDR3 length equals 15 residues.